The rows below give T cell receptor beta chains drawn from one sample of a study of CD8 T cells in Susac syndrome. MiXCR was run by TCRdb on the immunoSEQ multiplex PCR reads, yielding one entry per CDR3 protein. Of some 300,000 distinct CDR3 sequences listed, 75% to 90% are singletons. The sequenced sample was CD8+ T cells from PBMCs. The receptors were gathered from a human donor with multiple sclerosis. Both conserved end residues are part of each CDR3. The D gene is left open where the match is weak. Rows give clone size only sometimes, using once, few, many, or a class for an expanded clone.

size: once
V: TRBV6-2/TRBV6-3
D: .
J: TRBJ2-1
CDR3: CASSPGRLNEQFF
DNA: TGTGCCAGCAGTCCGGGGAGGTTGAATGAGCAGTTCTTC

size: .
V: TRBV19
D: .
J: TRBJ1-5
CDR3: CASSIMGASNQPQHF
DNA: TGTGCCAGTAGTATAATGGGGGCGAGCAATCAGCCCCAGCATTTT

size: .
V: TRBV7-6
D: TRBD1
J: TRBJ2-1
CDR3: CASSPYQGQGSNEQFF
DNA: TGTGCCAGCAGCCCGTACCAGGGACAGGGAAGCAATGAGCAGTTCTTC

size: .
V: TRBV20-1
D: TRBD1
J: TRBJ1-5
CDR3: CGCTGDSNQPQHF
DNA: TGCGGCTGTACAGGGGACAGCAATCAGCCCCAGCATTTT

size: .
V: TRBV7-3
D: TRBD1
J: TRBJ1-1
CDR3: CASSPTGSNGEAFF
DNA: TGTGCCAGCAGCCCGACAGGGTCTAATGGTGAAGCTTTCTTT

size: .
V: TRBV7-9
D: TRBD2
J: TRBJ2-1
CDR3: CASSLPAGGNEQFF
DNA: TGTGCCAGCAGCTTACCGGCGGGAGGCAATGAGCAGTTCTTC

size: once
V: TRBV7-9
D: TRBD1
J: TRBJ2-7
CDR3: CASSLGQSVWAPYEQYF
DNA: TGTGCCAGCAGCTTGGGACAGAGTGTCTGGGCACCCTACGAGCAGTACTTC

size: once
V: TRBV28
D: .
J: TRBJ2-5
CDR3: CASSFAETLQETQYF
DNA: TGTGCCAGCAGTTTCGCGGAGACCCTCCAAGAGACCCAGTACTTC

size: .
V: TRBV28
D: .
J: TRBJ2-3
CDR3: CASTQGLSRTDTQYF
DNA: TGTGCCAGCACCCAGGGACTCTCTCGGACAGATACGCAGTATTTT

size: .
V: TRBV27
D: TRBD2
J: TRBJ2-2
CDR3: CASSWLGLAGPGELFF
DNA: TGTGCCAGCAGTTGGTTGGGACTAGCGGGACCCGGGGAGCTGTTTTTT

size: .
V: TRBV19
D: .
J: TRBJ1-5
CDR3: CASSQADGNQPQHF
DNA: TGTGCCAGTAGCCAAGCAGATGGCAATCAGCCCCAGCATTTT

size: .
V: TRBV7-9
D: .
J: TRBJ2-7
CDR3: CASSSPRAGHYYEQYF
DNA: TGTGCCAGCAGCTCCCCGAGGGCGGGACACTACTACGAGCAGTACTTC

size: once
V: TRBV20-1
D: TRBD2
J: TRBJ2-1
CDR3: CSARGGRTYNEQFF
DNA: TGCAGTGCTAGAGGCGGGAGGACTTACAATGAGCAGTTCTTC

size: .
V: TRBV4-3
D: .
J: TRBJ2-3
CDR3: CASSQGGVDTQYF
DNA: TGCGCCAGCAGCCAAGGGGGGGTAGATACGCAGTATTTT

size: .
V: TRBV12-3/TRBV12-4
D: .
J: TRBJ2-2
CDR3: CASSFIEVRNTGELFF
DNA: TGTGCCAGCAGTTTTATCGAGGTCCGGAACACCGGGGAGCTGTTTTTT

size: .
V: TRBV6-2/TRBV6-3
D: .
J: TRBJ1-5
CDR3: CASSWEPGNQPQHF
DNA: TGTGCCAGCAGTTGGGAGCCGGGCAATCAGCCCCAGCATTTT

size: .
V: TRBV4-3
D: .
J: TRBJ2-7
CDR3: CASSQGRNYEQYF
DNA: TGCGCCAGCAGCCAAGGACGGAACTACGAGCAGTACTTC

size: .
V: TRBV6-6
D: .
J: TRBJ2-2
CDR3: CASSFGPELFF
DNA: TGTGCCAGCAGTTTTGGCCCGGAGCTGTTTTTT

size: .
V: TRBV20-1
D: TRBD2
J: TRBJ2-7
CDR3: CSARMLAGDSYEQYF
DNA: TGCAGTGCTAGGATGCTAGCGGGTGACTCCTACGAGCAGTACTTC

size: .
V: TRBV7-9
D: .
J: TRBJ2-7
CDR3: CASSLEPDYEQYF
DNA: TGTGCCAGCAGCTTAGAGCCAGACTACGAGCAGTACTTC

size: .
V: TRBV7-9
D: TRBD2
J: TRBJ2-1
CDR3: CASSDLSSGYNEQFF
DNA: TGTGCCAGCAGCGACCTATCTAGCGGGTACAATGAGCAGTTCTTC

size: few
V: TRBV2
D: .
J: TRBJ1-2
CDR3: CASRADSLIFYGYTF
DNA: TGTGCCAGCAGGGCTGACAGCCTAATTTTCTATGGCTACACCTTC

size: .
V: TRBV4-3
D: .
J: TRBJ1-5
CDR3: CASSQDQGRDQPQHF
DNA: TGCGCCAGCAGCCAAGATCAGGGCAGAGATCAGCCCCAGCATTTT

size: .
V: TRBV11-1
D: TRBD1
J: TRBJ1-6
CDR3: CASSRQGFGNSPLHF
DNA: TGTGCCAGCAGCCGACAGGGGTTCGGTAATTCACCCCTCCACTTT

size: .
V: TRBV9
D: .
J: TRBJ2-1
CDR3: CASSVGGGNEQFF
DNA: TGTGCCAGCAGCGTAGGGGGCGGCAATGAGCAGTTCTTC

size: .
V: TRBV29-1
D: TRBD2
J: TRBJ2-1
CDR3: CSARGTSGSPYNEQFF
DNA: TGCAGCGCTAGGGGGACTAGCGGGAGCCCCTACAATGAGCAGTTCTTC

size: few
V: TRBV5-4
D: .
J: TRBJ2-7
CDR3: CASSNTYEQYF
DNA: TGTGCCAGCAGCAACACCTACGAGCAGTACTTC

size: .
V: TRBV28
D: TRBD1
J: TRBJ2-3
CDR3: CASSSTGGFPDTQYF
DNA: TGTGCCAGCAGTTCGACAGGGGGCTTCCCGGATACGCAGTATTTT

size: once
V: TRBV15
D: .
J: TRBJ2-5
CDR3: CATSRAQGTLYQETQYF
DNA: TGTGCCACCAGCAGAGCACAGGGAACCTTGTACCAAGAGACCCAGTACTTC

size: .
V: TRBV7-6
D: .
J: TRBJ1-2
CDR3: CASSPRAAFYGYTF
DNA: TGTGCCAGCAGCCCCAGGGCCGCATTCTATGGCTACACCTTC

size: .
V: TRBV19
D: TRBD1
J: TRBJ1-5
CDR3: CASHPGQGRNQPQHF
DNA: TGTGCCAGCCACCCGGGACAGGGGCGCAATCAGCCCCAGCATTTT

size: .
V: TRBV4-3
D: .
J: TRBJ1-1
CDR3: CASSQDYSLNTEAFF
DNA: TGCGCCAGCAGCCAAGATTACAGCCTGAACACTGAAGCTTTCTTT

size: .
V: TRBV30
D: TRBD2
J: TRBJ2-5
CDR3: CAWSREREQETQYF
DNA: TGTGCCTGGAGTAGAGAGCGGGAACAAGAGACCCAGTACTTC

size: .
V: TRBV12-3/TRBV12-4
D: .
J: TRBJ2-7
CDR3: CASSLIFGDNEQYF
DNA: TGTGCCAGCAGTCTCATATTTGGGGACAACGAGCAGTACTTC

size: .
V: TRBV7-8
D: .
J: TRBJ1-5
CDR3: CASSLANRGAGQPQHF
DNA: TGTGCCAGCAGCTTAGCTAACCGGGGGGCTGGGCAGCCCCAGCATTTT

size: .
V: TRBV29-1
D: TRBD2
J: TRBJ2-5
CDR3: CSVGGGGEQETQYF
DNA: TGCAGCGTTGGAGGCGGGGGGGAACAAGAGACCCAGTACTTC

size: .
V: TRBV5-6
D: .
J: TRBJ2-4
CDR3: CASTLTRENIQYF
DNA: TGTGCCAGCACCTTAACCCGGGAAAACATTCAGTACTTC

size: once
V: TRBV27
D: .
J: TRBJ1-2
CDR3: CASSSGSLGYTF
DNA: TGTGCCAGCAGTTCAGGGAGTCTTGGCTACACCTTC

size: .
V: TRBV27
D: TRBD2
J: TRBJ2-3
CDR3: CASSPAGVWADTQYF
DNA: TGTGCCAGCAGCCCAGCGGGAGTGTGGGCAGATACGCAGTATTTT

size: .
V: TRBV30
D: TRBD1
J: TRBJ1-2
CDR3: CAWSAGQIPGYTF
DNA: TGTGCCTGGAGTGCGGGACAGATCCCGGGCTACACCTTC